A single sample is the source of the 16 T cell receptor beta chains below, sequenced in a study of graft-versus-host responses after intestinal transplantation listed by TCRdb under 2021. Antigen specificity for these receptors is unknown. Receptor libraries were prepared by the immunoSEQ multiplex PCR assay. TCRdb took this table from immuneACCESS and kept in-frame rearrangements with V and J called. Such tables lack part of the clones; where checked against another copy, unresolved V genes explain under half of the gap, and the rest is unexplained. The sample yields about 130,000 clones; 85% to 95% were counted once. The leading ten clones occupy about 0.18% of the sample. What this sample's time point label stands for: cells obtained before transplantation from donor or recipient. The sample consisted of unstimulated CD4+ T cells sorted from spleen or lymph node cells, taken before intestinal transplant. These receptors all stem from a human donor who received an intestinal transplant.

CDR3 loop: CASSFRLDNEQFF. The DNA for the CDR3 is TGTGCCAGCAGTTTCAGACTCGACAATGAGCAGTTCTTC. V gene TRBV27 combines with J gene TRBJ2-1; no clear D gene. Germline V gene data show CDR1 as MNHEY and CDR2 as SMNVEV (reference sequence). This CDR3 contains 13 residues. Trimming removed 3 bases at V and 5 bases at J, with 8 bases between.

The rearrangement uses TRBV27 and TRBJ1-1; maybe TRBD1 (5 bases). Trimming cost V 6 bases and J 0 bases, with 11 bases left between them. This CDR3 is 14 amino acids long. Germline V gene lookup returns CDR1 MNHEY and CDR2 SMNVEV (reference sequence). The CDR3 reads CASRSAGLNTEAFF. CDR3 nucleotide sequence: TGTGCCAGCAGATCGGCAGGGCTGAACACTGAAGCTTTCTTT.

This clone was detected once. Other DNA variants within this sample encode the same CDR3. The chain uses TRBV28 and TRBJ1-5, with a tentative D call TRBD1 (5 bases). Germline CDR1 reads MDHEN; CDR2 reads SYDVKM. This CDR3 is 20 amino acids long. The V and J ends lost 8 bases and 0 bases respectively, with 29 bases between them. The CDR3 coding sequence is TGTGCCAGCGAAGTGGGTCGGGGGGGGAATCCCAATTATAGCAATCAGCCCCAGCATTTT. Protein sequence: CASEVGRGGNPNYSNQPQHF.

The rearrangement joins TRBV7-9 to TRBJ1-3; 7 bases line up with TRBD1. Germline lookup yields CDR1 SEHNR and CDR2 FQNEAQ (reference sequence). The V segment lost 3 bases and the J segment 0 bases; nucleotides outside the gene matches: 5. This CDR3 has 16 amino acids. CDR3 amino acids: CASSFEGAGSGNTIYF. CDR3 nucleotides: TGTGCCAGCAGCTTTGAGGGGGCCGGCTCTGGAAACACCATATATTTT.

The chain has TRBV14 and TRBJ2-2, with D possibly TRBD2 on 6 matching bases. With 3 bases removed from V and 4 bases from J, the gap between germline ends came to 15 bases. The CDR3 extends over 16 amino acids. The germline V gene encodes CDR1 SGHDN and CDR2 FVKESK. This chain's CDR3 is CASSHRAGPSTGELFF. CDR3 DNA: TGTGCCAGCAGCCACAGGGCGGGACCGAGCACCGGGGAGCTGTTTTTT.

This chain uses TRBV5-1 with TRBJ1-3, with D possibly matching TRBD1 (6 bases). V was clipped by 3 bases and J by 0 bases, with 7 bases between them. The CDR3 length is 14 residues. Germline CDR1 SGHRS, CDR2 YFSETQ. CDR3 loop: CASSWDISGNTIYF. DNA for the CDR3: TGCGCCAGCAGCTGGGACATCTCTGGAAACACCATATATTTT.

The chain employs TRBV28 and TRBJ2-5, with TRBD2 identical over 7 bases. The CDR3 extends over 12 amino acids. Germline V gives CDR1 MDHEN, CDR2 SYDVKM. Germline trimming cut 8 bases from V and 4 bases from J; bases unmatched to any gene: 4. The CDR3 protein is CASVTGGETQYF. CDR3 sequence (DNA): TGTGCCAGCGTCACGGGAGGAGAGACCCAGTACTTC.

V usage is TRBV2 and J usage is TRBJ2-7; 8 bases are a match to TRBD2. The CDR3 contains 13 residues. Per the germline V gene, CDR1 is SNHLY and CDR2 is FYNNEI. V lost 6 bases to trimming and J lost 9 bases; unmatched junction nucleotides: 10. CDR3: CASRASGLRGQYF. The CDR3 DNA is TGTGCCAGCAGGGCTAGCGGGCTACGTGGGCAGTACTTC. The full variable domain, in which reference TRBV2 and TRBJ2-7 provide the parts outside the CDR3, is EPEVTQTPSHQVTQMGQEVILRCVPISNHLYFYWYRQILGQKVEFLVSFYNNEISEKSEIFDDQFSVERPDGSNFTLKIRSTKLEDSAMYFCASRASGLRGQYFGPGTRLTVT.

The V call is TRBV7-3, the J call TRBJ2-1; unclear D gene. In germline, CDR1 is SGHTA, CDR2 FQGTGA. The length of the CDR3 is 16 residues. Trimming shortened V by 5 bases and J by 3 bases, and 17 bases separated the two germline ends. The CDR3 DNA follows: TGTGCCAGCAGCACCCGCGGCGGCCAATACTACAATGAGCAGTTCTTC. It is translated as CASSTRGGQYYNEQFF.

The rearrangement links TRBV7-2 to TRBJ2-5; 14 bases align to TRBD2. The J call is uncertain, as TRBJ2-7 better fits the DNA end. Germline V gene sequence: CDR1 SGHTA, CDR2 FQGNSA. This CDR3 region has 18 residues. In DNA form, the CDR3 reads TGTGCCAGCAGCCTCCCGGGACTAGCGGGAGTGACCTCCTACGAGCAGTACTTC. This sequence encodes CASSLPGLAGVTSYEQYF.

The rearrangement links TRBV6-4 to TRBJ1-1; tentatively, D is TRBD1 (6 bases). The germline V and J ends were trimmed by 6 bases and 1 base, with 12 bases remaining between them. The CDR3 covers 14 residues. The germline gives CDR1 MRHNA, CDR2 SNTAGT. For the CDR3, the DNA is TGTGCCAGCAGGCTCCGGGACACGAACACTGAAGCTTTCTTT. Translation: CASRLRDTNTEAFF.

The V gene is TRBV28, the J gene TRBJ1-2; possibly TRBD1 for D (6 bases). Germline V lookup: CDR1 MDHEN, CDR2 SYDVKM. The CDR3 length is 13 residues. V lost 5 bases and J lost 7, with 14 bases in between. The CDR3 DNA reads TGTGCCAGCAGTATCCCACAGGGTCGTGGCTACACCTTC. Translation: CASSIPQGRGYTF.

This chain links TRBV20-1 with TRBJ2-1; D is undetermined. The CDR3 runs to 10 residues. Germline V gene sequence: CDR1 DFQATT, CDR2 SNEGSKA (reference sequence). V was pared by 3 bases and J by 8 bases, with 5 bases between. This CDR3 is CSASWDEQFF. CDR3 bases: TGCAGTGCTAGTTGGGATGAGCAGTTCTTC.

This chain links TRBV15 with TRBJ2-3, with D uncertain. From germline, CDR1 is LNHNV and CDR2 YYDKDF (reference sequence). Trimming took 4 bases from V and 6 from J, leaving 11 bases between them. The length of the CDR3 is 13 residues. This chain's CDR3 is CATSNNVYDTQYF. DNA of the CDR3: TGTGCCACCAGCAACAACGTGTATGATACGCAGTATTTT.

The chain is built from TRBV6-5 and TRBJ1-5; the D gene is possibly TRBD1 (6 bases). The germline CDR1 and CDR2 sequences are MNHEY and SVGAGI. V was pared by 2 bases and J by 8 bases, with 13 bases between. The CDR3 runs 14 residues. CDR3 in DNA: TGTGCCAGCAGTTACCCCCTGGGGGGCAAGCCCCAGCATTTT. This codes for CASSYPLGGKPQHF.

The chain is built from TRBV7-3 and TRBJ2-6; D not resolved. V was pared by 5 bases and J by 0 bases, with 8 bases between. The CDR3 runs 15 residues. Germline CDR1 is SGHTA and CDR2 is FQGTGA. DNA for the CDR3: TGTGCCAGCAGCGCTAATCCCTCTGGGGCCAACGTCCTGACTTTC. Residues: CASSANPSGANVLTF.